The rows below give T cell receptor beta chains drawn from one sample of a study of T-cell memory formation after mild COVID-19. One entry per CDR3 protein results from TCRdb running MiXCR on the 5' RACE reads. This table has around 340,000 distinct CDR3 sequences, 20% to 25% appearing once. Sequencing was done on a sample of PBMCs or a T cell subset sorted from them (not recorded which). These receptors came from an adult woman who had mild COVID-19 (a few samples of this study predate the infection). Cell type and time point are not known. The CDR3 runs from the conserved cysteine through the conserved F or W. Each record gives: CDR3 DNA, CDR3 protein, D gene, clone size, J gene, V gene. D genes are given only for firm matches. Some rows mark clone size as missing; the rest say once, few, many or name a class of expanded clone.

cdr3_nt: TGTGCCAGCAGCTTGGGCGGGGATGGCTACACCTTC
cdr3_aa: CASSLGGDGYTF
d_call: NA
clone_size: few
j_call: TRBJ1-2
v_call: TRBV7-8

cdr3_nt: TGTGCCACCAGTGACCCCCGGACAGGGAACACTGAAGCTTTCTTT
cdr3_aa: CATSDPRTGNTEAFF
d_call: TRBD1
clone_size: NA
j_call: TRBJ1-1
v_call: TRBV24-1

cdr3_nt: TGTGCCAGCAGCTTGCAGGACGGGTGGACCCAGTACTTC
cdr3_aa: CASSLQDGWTQYF
d_call: NA
clone_size: few
j_call: TRBJ2-5
v_call: TRBV7-3

cdr3_nt: TGTGCCAGCACCGCGGGAGGTCCGGGTACGCAGTATTTT
cdr3_aa: CASTAGGPGTQYF
d_call: TRBD2
clone_size: few
j_call: TRBJ2-3
v_call: TRBV2

cdr3_nt: TGCAGTGCTAGAGCTGCCGGGACAGCCAGCTACGAGCAGTACTTC
cdr3_aa: CSARAAGTASYEQYF
d_call: TRBD1
clone_size: few
j_call: TRBJ2-7
v_call: TRBV20-1

cdr3_nt: TGTGCCACCAGCCCCGAGTGGGCAGCCGCGAACATTCAGTACTTC
cdr3_aa: CATSPEWAAANIQYF
d_call: NA
clone_size: many
j_call: TRBJ2-4
v_call: TRBV15

cdr3_nt: TGTGCCAGCACCGTCCCTTCCACAGATACGCAGTATTTT
cdr3_aa: CASTVPSTDTQYF
d_call: NA
clone_size: NA
j_call: TRBJ2-3
v_call: TRBV6-2/TRBV6-3

cdr3_nt: TGTGCCAGCAGCTTCTCGGCGGGAGCGGGGTACGAGCAGTACTTC
cdr3_aa: CASSFSAGAGYEQYF
d_call: TRBD2
clone_size: NA
j_call: TRBJ2-7
v_call: TRBV5-6

cdr3_nt: TGTGCCAGCAGTTCAGGGCCCCCGGGGACCCAGTACTTC
cdr3_aa: CASSSGPPGTQYF
d_call: NA
clone_size: NA
j_call: TRBJ2-5
v_call: TRBV27

cdr3_nt: TGTGCCAGCAGCCAAGGGGGTACAGGCCGCAATCAGCCCCAGCATTTT
cdr3_aa: CASSQGGTGRNQPQHF
d_call: NA
clone_size: many
j_call: TRBJ1-5
v_call: TRBV7-8

cdr3_nt: TGTGCCAGCAGCGCCTGGACTAGCGGGACTTACGAGCAGTACTTC
cdr3_aa: CASSAWTSGTYEQYF
d_call: TRBD2
clone_size: NA
j_call: TRBJ2-7
v_call: TRBV7-9

cdr3_nt: TGTGCCAGCAGTTCCCCGACTAGCGGGAGGTACACCGGGGAGCTGTTTTTT
cdr3_aa: CASSSPTSGRYTGELFF
d_call: TRBD2
clone_size: few
j_call: TRBJ2-2
v_call: TRBV6-5

cdr3_nt: TGCGCCAGCAGTCTCATAGCGGGGAAAGAGACCCAGTACTTC
cdr3_aa: CASSLIAGKETQYF
d_call: TRBD2
clone_size: NA
j_call: TRBJ2-5
v_call: TRBV5-1

cdr3_nt: TGTGCCAGCAGCTCTCAGACAGGGAGCGCTATGTATGAGCAGTTCTTC
cdr3_aa: CASSSQTGSAMYEQFF
d_call: TRBD1
clone_size: NA
j_call: TRBJ2-1
v_call: TRBV7-9

cdr3_nt: TGTGCCAGCAGTTTATTGCGAGCTCACACAGATACGCAGTATTTT
cdr3_aa: CASSLLRAHTDTQYF
d_call: NA
clone_size: NA
j_call: TRBJ2-3
v_call: TRBV27

cdr3_nt: TGTGCCAGCAGCTCAATAGGACAGTCCGCCTACGAGCAGTACTTC
cdr3_aa: CASSSIGQSAYEQYF
d_call: NA
clone_size: few
j_call: TRBJ2-7
v_call: TRBV6-2/TRBV6-3

cdr3_nt: TGTGCCAGCAGTTTCCCGAGGACAGGGGGCCAAGCGAACACCGGGGAGCTGTTTTTT
cdr3_aa: CASSFPRTGGQANTGELFF
d_call: TRBD1
clone_size: NA
j_call: TRBJ2-2
v_call: TRBV12-3/TRBV12-4

cdr3_nt: TGTGCCAGCAGAGGGAGGGAAGCCTACAATGAGCAGTTCTTC
cdr3_aa: CASRGREAYNEQFF
d_call: TRBD2
clone_size: NA
j_call: TRBJ2-1
v_call: TRBV11-2

cdr3_nt: TGCGCCAGCAGCCCGGGGGGTTCGCCTGGGGCCAACGTCCTGACTTTC
cdr3_aa: CASSPGGSPGANVLTF
d_call: TRBD2
clone_size: NA
j_call: TRBJ2-6
v_call: TRBV4-3

cdr3_nt: TGTGCCAGCAGCTTTGCTCGAACTAATGAAAAACTGTTTTTT
cdr3_aa: CASSFARTNEKLFF
d_call: NA
clone_size: NA
j_call: TRBJ1-4
v_call: TRBV7-9

cdr3_nt: TGTGCCTTGGACGCTTCGTACCTAGGGTCCTACAATGAGCAGTTCTTC
cdr3_aa: CALDASYLGSYNEQFF
d_call: NA
clone_size: few
j_call: TRBJ2-1
v_call: TRBV6-1

cdr3_nt: TGTGCCAGCAGCCCAATAAGGCACAAGGATTACGAGCAGTACTTC
cdr3_aa: CASSPIRHKDYEQYF
d_call: NA
clone_size: many
j_call: TRBJ2-7
v_call: TRBV11-2

cdr3_nt: TGTGCTAGCAGCGACGGACTAGCGGGAGTCCACGAGCAGTACTTC
cdr3_aa: CASSDGLAGVHEQYF
d_call: TRBD2
clone_size: NA
j_call: TRBJ2-7
v_call: TRBV7-7

cdr3_nt: TGTGCCAGCAGCCCCAGGTCTAGCCCAGATACGCAGTATTTT
cdr3_aa: CASSPRSSPDTQYF
d_call: NA
clone_size: once
j_call: TRBJ2-3
v_call: TRBV14

cdr3_nt: TGTGCCAGCGTCCTACTAGCGGGAGTCCCCGGTGAGCAGTTCTTC
cdr3_aa: CASVLLAGVPGEQFF
d_call: TRBD2
clone_size: many
j_call: TRBJ2-1
v_call: TRBV12-3/TRBV12-4

cdr3_nt: TGTGCCAGCAGCCCCTTGTCCCGGGACAGGGTTTGGGACGAGCAGTACTTC
cdr3_aa: CASSPLSRDRVWDEQYF
d_call: TRBD1
clone_size: many
j_call: TRBJ2-7
v_call: TRBV4-2

cdr3_nt: TGTGCCAGCAGTTACTCGAGAAAACTTAACACTGAAGCTTTCTTT
cdr3_aa: CASSYSRKLNTEAFF
d_call: NA
clone_size: NA
j_call: TRBJ1-1
v_call: TRBV6-5

cdr3_nt: TGCAGTGCTATTGGACTAGCGGGGGCGGGTAGCCAAGAGACCCAGTACTTC
cdr3_aa: CSAIGLAGAGSQETQYF
d_call: TRBD2
clone_size: few
j_call: TRBJ2-5
v_call: TRBV20-1

cdr3_nt: TGTGCCAGCAGCTTATCCCCAGGGGGGTTGCCCCAGTACTTC
cdr3_aa: CASSLSPGGLPQYF
d_call: NA
clone_size: NA
j_call: TRBJ2-5
v_call: TRBV7-8

cdr3_nt: TGCGCCAGCAGCCAAGTAGCCCTAGCGGGCAACACCGGGGAGCTGTTTTTT
cdr3_aa: CASSQVALAGNTGELFF
d_call: TRBD2
clone_size: few
j_call: TRBJ2-2
v_call: TRBV4-1

cdr3_nt: TGCAGTGCTAGGGGGATAGGGCAGGGTTGGTCAGGAGGAGAGACCCAGTACTTC
cdr3_aa: CSARGIGQGWSGGETQYF
d_call: NA
clone_size: NA
j_call: TRBJ2-5
v_call: TRBV20-1

cdr3_nt: TGTGCCAGTAGTATACTAGCGGGAGGGTTAAATGAGCAGTTCTTC
cdr3_aa: CASSILAGGLNEQFF
d_call: TRBD2
clone_size: NA
j_call: TRBJ2-1
v_call: TRBV19

cdr3_nt: TGTGCCAGCAGCCAGCCCCGGGGGGGCAACCCCTTTTACAATGAGCAGTTCTTC
cdr3_aa: CASSQPRGGNPFYNEQFF
d_call: TRBD2
clone_size: NA
j_call: TRBJ2-1
v_call: TRBV3-1

cdr3_nt: TGCGCCAGCAGCTCTGACAGGGAAGCGGGCACCGGGGAGCTGTTTTTT
cdr3_aa: CASSSDREAGTGELFF
d_call: NA
clone_size: few
j_call: TRBJ2-2
v_call: TRBV5-1

cdr3_nt: TGTGCCAGCAGCCTCCGGACGGGGGGCCCCCATGAGCAGTTCTTC
cdr3_aa: CASSLRTGGPHEQFF
d_call: NA
clone_size: few
j_call: TRBJ2-1
v_call: TRBV7-9

cdr3_nt: TGTGCCAGCAGTGAAGGGCAGGGGCGATGGAACACTGAAGCTTTCTTT
cdr3_aa: CASSEGQGRWNTEAFF
d_call: NA
clone_size: NA
j_call: TRBJ1-1
v_call: TRBV25-1

cdr3_nt: TGTGCCACCAGCAGAGACGGGACAGGGAACGAGCAGTACTTC
cdr3_aa: CATSRDGTGNEQYF
d_call: TRBD1
clone_size: few
j_call: TRBJ2-7
v_call: TRBV15

cdr3_nt: TGTGCCACCAGTGATTGGAGGAATCAGGGAGAGACCCAGTACTTC
cdr3_aa: CATSDWRNQGETQYF
d_call: NA
clone_size: NA
j_call: TRBJ2-5
v_call: TRBV24-1

cdr3_nt: TGTGCCACCAGTGATTCCACTGAAGCTTTCTTT
cdr3_aa: CATSDSTEAFF
d_call: NA
clone_size: NA
j_call: TRBJ1-1
v_call: TRBV24-1

cdr3_nt: TGTGCCACCAGCAGAGATCCGCGACGGGGGCGTGAGCAGTTCTTC
cdr3_aa: CATSRDPRRGREQFF
d_call: NA
clone_size: few
j_call: TRBJ2-1
v_call: TRBV15

cdr3_nt: TGCGCCAGCAGCTTGGAGACAGGGCGTACGCAGTATTTT
cdr3_aa: CASSLETGRTQYF
d_call: TRBD1
clone_size: few
j_call: TRBJ2-3
v_call: TRBV5-1

cdr3_nt: TGTGCCAGCAGCGAAACAGGGGGCAGTGGCTACACCTTC
cdr3_aa: CASSETGGSGYTF
d_call: TRBD1
clone_size: NA
j_call: TRBJ1-2
v_call: TRBV9

cdr3_nt: TGTGCCAGTAAAAAGCAGGGTTACAATGAGCAGTTCTTC
cdr3_aa: CASKKQGYNEQFF
d_call: NA
clone_size: NA
j_call: TRBJ2-1
v_call: TRBV19

cdr3_nt: TGCAGTGCTAGAAGGGACAGGGAGTTGGGCTACACCTTC
cdr3_aa: CSARRDRELGYTF
d_call: TRBD1
clone_size: NA
j_call: TRBJ1-2
v_call: TRBV20-1

cdr3_nt: TGTGCCACCAGCCTCAGGGCGGGGGCCTTCAATGAGCAGTTCTTC
cdr3_aa: CATSLRAGAFNEQFF
d_call: NA
clone_size: few
j_call: TRBJ2-1
v_call: TRBV15

cdr3_nt: TGTGCCAGCAGCCGCGGTCGGGACAGGGGGATTCATGAGCAGTTCTTC
cdr3_aa: CASSRGRDRGIHEQFF
d_call: TRBD1
clone_size: few
j_call: TRBJ2-1
v_call: TRBV7-2

cdr3_nt: TGCGCCAGCCAAGGACAGAGAAACACCGGGGAGCTGTTTTTT
cdr3_aa: CASQGQRNTGELFF
d_call: NA
clone_size: few
j_call: TRBJ2-2
v_call: TRBV4-3

cdr3_nt: TGTGCCAGCAGTTTGGTAGCGGTTGGGAACACCGGGGAGCTGTTTTTT
cdr3_aa: CASSLVAVGNTGELFF
d_call: NA
clone_size: few
j_call: TRBJ2-2
v_call: TRBV12-3/TRBV12-4